This TCR beta chain derives from a study of blood T cell repertoires in COVID-19 (dated by TCRdb to the early 2020s). The study in broad terms: Collaborator samples came from the United States, Italy and Spain and covered acute and convalescent phases of COVID-19. The prospective study material was composed of cDNA or gDNA derived from T cells, B-cell-depleted T cells, or PBMCs. Deeply sampled blood TCRbeta repertoires from subjects exposed to, actively infected with, or recovered from COVID-19 were included in the dataset. The repertoires were made available in a free public database intended to serve as a resource for research on the immune response to SARS-CoV-2. The samples were drawn from two sources: the first 160 participants of the ongoing ImmuneRACE study, and 950 to 1,500 subjects contributed by 6 global collaborators. A de-identified subject ID, COVID-19 status, age in years and sex were almost always included in the sample metadata. Where available, HLA class I and class II types were obtained from metadata supplied by the sample provider rather than from assay-based typing. Study-wide conclusions, independent of this receptor: The amount of clinical and demographic metadata varied by source and participant and was provided uncurated.

TCRbeta CDR3 regions were amplified from genomic DNA by means of the immunoSEQ Assay, a bias-controlled multiplex PCR. Per the authors' processing: Nucleated cell counts per sample were estimated from amplification of reference gene primers within the assay. Sequence reads were collapsed and filtered to measure the absolute abundance of every unique TCRbeta CDR3 rearrangement. Productive Simpson clonality was computed per sample as the square root of Simpson's diversity index over productive rearrangements. TCRdb took over this immuneACCESS table, retaining in-frame rearrangements with V and J assigned. Such tables are incomplete; in checked studies, under half of the missing clones stem from an unresolved V gene, and the remainder is unexplained. D and trimming come from the DNA, and the V and J calls and clone size come from that table. This sample comprises a few hundred thousand clones, about nine tenths of them detected only once. The leading ten clones occupy just under 0.95% of the sample.

CDR1 and CDR2 (MNHEY, SMNVEV) derive from the germline V gene (reference sequence). Measured from the cysteine to the phenylalanine, the CDR3 is 16 residues long. This entry keeps only the CDR3 DNA: 48 bases, framed from base 1. Germline trimming: 5 bases from V, 0 bases from J; junction bases outside gene matches: 7. A second Seattle source provided samples from volunteer blood donors who had recovered from COVID-19. Whole blood was collected in K2EDTA tubes by collaborating institutions according to the institutions' own protocols. For TCRbeta analysis, collaborators shipped samples as frozen whole blood, isolated PBMCs, or DNA extracted from either of those sample types. A remark on this clone: This receptor's antigen is unknown. Nothing much larger sits one base from this clone, and base qualities are not available.

The sample comprised peripheral blood. The origin of this receptor is a woman between 35 and 50 years old who had recovered from COVID-19. This receptor chain uses TRBV27 and TRBJ1-5; 7 junctional bases match TRBD1. CDR3 protein: CASSLTGSGSNQPQHF. The DNA sequence is given as TGTGCCAGCAGTCTGACAGGGAGCGGTAGCAATCAGCCCCAGCATTTT.